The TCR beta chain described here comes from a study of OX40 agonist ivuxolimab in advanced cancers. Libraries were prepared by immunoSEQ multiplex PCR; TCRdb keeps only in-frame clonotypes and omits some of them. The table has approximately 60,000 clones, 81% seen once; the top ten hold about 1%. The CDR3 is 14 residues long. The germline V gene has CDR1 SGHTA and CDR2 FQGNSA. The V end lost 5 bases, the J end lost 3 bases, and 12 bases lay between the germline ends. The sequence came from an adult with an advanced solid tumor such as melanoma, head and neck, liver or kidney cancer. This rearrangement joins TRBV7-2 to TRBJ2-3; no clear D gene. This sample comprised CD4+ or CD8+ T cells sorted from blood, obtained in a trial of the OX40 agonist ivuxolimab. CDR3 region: CASSPEGGTDTQYF. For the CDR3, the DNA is TGTGCCAGCAGCCCAGAAGGTGGGACAGATACGCAGTATTTT.